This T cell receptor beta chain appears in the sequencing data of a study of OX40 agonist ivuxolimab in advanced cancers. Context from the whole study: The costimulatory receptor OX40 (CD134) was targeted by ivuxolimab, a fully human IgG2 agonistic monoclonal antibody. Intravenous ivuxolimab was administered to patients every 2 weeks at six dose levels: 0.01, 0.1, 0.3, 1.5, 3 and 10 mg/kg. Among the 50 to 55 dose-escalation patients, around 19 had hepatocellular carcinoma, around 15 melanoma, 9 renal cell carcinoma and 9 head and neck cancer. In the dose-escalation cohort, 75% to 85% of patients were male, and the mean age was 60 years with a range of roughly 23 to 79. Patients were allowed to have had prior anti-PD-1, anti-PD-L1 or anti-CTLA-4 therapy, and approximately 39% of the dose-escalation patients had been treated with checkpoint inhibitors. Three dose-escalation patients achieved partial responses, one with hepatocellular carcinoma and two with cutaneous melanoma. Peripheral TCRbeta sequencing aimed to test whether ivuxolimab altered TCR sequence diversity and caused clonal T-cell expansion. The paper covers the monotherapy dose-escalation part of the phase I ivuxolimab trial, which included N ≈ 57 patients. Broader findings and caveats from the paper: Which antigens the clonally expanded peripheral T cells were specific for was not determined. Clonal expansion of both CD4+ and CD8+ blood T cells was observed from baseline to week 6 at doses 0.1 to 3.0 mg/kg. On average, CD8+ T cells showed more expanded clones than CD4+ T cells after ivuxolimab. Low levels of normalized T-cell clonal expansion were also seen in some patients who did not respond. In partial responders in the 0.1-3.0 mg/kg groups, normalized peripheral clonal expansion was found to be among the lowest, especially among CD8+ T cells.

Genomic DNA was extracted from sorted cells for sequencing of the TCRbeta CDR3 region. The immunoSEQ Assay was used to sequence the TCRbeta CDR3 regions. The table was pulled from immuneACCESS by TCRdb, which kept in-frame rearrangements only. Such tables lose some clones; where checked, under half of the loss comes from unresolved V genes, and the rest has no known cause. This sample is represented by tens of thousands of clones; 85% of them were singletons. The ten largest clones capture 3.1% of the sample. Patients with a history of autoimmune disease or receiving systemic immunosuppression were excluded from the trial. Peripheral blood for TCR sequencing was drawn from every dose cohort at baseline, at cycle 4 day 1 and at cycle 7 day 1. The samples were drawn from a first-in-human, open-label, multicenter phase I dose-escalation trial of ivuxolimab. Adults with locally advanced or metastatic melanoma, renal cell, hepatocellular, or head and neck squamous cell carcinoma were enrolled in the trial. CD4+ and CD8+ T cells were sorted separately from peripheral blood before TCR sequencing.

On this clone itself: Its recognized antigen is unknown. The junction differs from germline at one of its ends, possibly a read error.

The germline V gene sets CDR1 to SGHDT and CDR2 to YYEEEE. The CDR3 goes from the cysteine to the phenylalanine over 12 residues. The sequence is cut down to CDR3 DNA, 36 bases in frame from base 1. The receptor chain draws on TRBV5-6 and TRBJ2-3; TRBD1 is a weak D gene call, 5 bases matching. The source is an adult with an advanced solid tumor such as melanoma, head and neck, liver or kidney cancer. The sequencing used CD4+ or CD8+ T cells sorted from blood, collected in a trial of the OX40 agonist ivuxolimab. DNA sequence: TGTGCCAGCAGCAACAGACAGCTTTGGTTTAATTTT. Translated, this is CASSNRQLWFNF.